One and the same sample provided the 31 T cell receptor beta chains below, sequenced in a study of Ad26.COV2.S vaccination and SARS-CoV-2 variants. The treatment here: some 20 received Ad26.COV2.S at low or high dose, single or two shots; 5 received placebo; per-sample allocation not given. Day 63 after the first vaccine or placebo injection was the time point for sampling. Here immunoSEQ multiplex PCR was the method, and the copy in TCRdb shows in-frame clones only, minus some. This table has 200,000 to 300,000 clones, roughly 90% appearing once. The specimen comprised peripheral blood, sampled in a trial of Ad26.COV2.S vaccine versus placebo. The receptors derive from a person between 18 and 60 years old who received the Ad26.COV2.S COVID-19 vaccine or a placebo.

The chain is built from TRBV11-3 and TRBJ1-5; 7 bases fit TRBD1. Germline assignment: CDR1 SGHNT and CDR2 YENEEA. The J segment lost 5 bases and the V segment lost 5 bases, leaving 6 bases of the junction unmatched. The CDR3 runs to 14 residues. The CDR3: CASSPTTGYQPQHF. CDR3 DNA sequence: TGTGCCAGCAGCCCGACGACAGGGTATCAGCCCCAGCATTTT.

For the CDR3, the DNA is TGTGCCATCAGTGAGTCGCTAGGAGGGGTCTATGGCTACACCTTC. It yields the protein CAISESLGGVYGYTF. The chain carries TRBV10-3 and TRBJ1-2; D possibly corresponds to TRBD1 (5 bases). The V end was cut by 0 bases, the J end by 4 bases, with 12 bases between. Germline CDR1 ENHRY, CDR2 SYGVKD. The CDR3 is 15 amino acids.

The V gene is TRBV18, the J gene TRBJ2-3, with unresolved D. This CDR3 region has 16 residues. The V end lost 3 bases, the J end lost 1 base, and 14 bases lay between the germline ends. Germline CDR1 is KGHSH and CDR2 is LQKENI. CDR3 amino acids: CASSPRLVPGTDTQYF. The DNA of the CDR3 is TGTGCCAGCTCACCGAGGCTTGTCCCCGGCACAGATACGCAGTATTTT. The complete variable domain, with remaining parts taken from reference TRBV18 and TRBJ2-3, reads NAGVMQNPRHLVRRRGQEARLRCSPMKGHSHVYWYRQLPEEGLKFMVYLQKENIIDESGMPKERFSAEFPKEGPSILRIQQVVRGDSAAYFCASSPRLVPGTDTQYFGPGTRLTVL.

The chain is built from TRBV27 and TRBJ1-1, with D unresolved. Per germline, CDR1 MNHEY and CDR2 SMNVEV (reference sequence). This CDR3 is built from 14 residues. Deletions cut 2 bases from V and 8 bases from J, with 15 bases between. The CDR3 reads CASSLTPDGTEAFF. CDR3 sequence (DNA): TGTGCCAGCAGTTTAACCCCGGACGGAACGGAAGCTTTCTTT.

V and J are TRBV10-3 and TRBJ2-2; D gene uncertain. The CDR3 is made up of 15 amino acids. Germline V gives CDR1 ENHRY, CDR2 SYGVKD. The V and J ends lost 7 bases and 5 bases respectively, with 17 bases between them. DNA for the CDR3: TGTGCCATCATCGACGAGAGACACTCAACCGGGGAGCTGTTTTTT. Amino acids: CAIIDERHSTGELFF.

This clone was observed a single time. The chain links TRBV3-1 (or the pseudogene TRBV3-2) to TRBJ2-5; 9 nucleotides align to TRBD2. Unmatched junction bases numbered 6, after V lost 2 bases and J lost 2 bases. Germline assignment: CDR1 LGHDT and CDR2 YNNKEL (reference sequence). The CDR3 spans 16 residues. CDR3 DNA: TGTGCCAGCAGCCAACTGGCGGGAGGGAGGCAAGAGACCCAGTACTTC. Residues: CASSQLAGGRQETQYF.

The chain couples TRBV7-2 to TRBJ2-7; 12 nucleotides line up with TRBD2. There are 19 residues in the CDR3. V shed 1 base and J 2 bases; nucleotides not matched to a gene: 12. Germline lookup yields CDR1 SGHTA and CDR2 FQGNSA. As DNA, the CDR3 is TGTGCCAGCAGCTTAGTTGTCGGGACTAGCGGGCTTCCTCCCTACGAGCAGTACTTC. This codes for CASSLVVGTSGLPPYEQYF.

This sequence joins TRBV5-1 and TRBJ2-1, with D unclear. This CDR3 comprises 15 residues. Germline V gene lookup returns CDR1 SGHRS and CDR2 YFSETQ. The V gene lost 3 bases and the J gene lost 7 bases, with 17 bases spanning the gap. CDR3 coding DNA: TGCGCCAGCAGCTCCCAAAACGATATGATAAATGAGCAGTTCTTC. Its protein is CASSSQNDMINEQFF.

The chain carries TRBV27 and TRBJ2-7, with 11 bases identical to TRBD2. With 5 bases clipped from V and 4 bases from J, the junction kept 7 bases outside the gene matches. The CDR3 consists of 15 residues. Germline V gene lookup returns CDR1 MNHEY and CDR2 SMNVEV (reference sequence). CDR3 sequence: CASSPQVAGGYEQYF. CDR3 nucleotide sequence: TGTGCCAGCAGTCCCCAGGTAGCGGGGGGGTACGAGCAGTACTTC.

CDR3: CASRDNSGNTIYF. CDR3 DNA sequence: TGTGCCAGCCGGGACAACTCTGGAAACACCATATATTTT. The chain carries TRBV12-3 or TRBV12-4 and TRBJ1-3, with D tentatively TRBD1 (6 bases). This CDR3 is built from 13 residues. The V end lost 8 bases, the J end lost 0 bases, and 8 bases lay between the germline ends.

The chain links TRBV19 to TRBJ2-7, with TRBD2 matching 12 bases. Looked up from germline, CDR1 is LNHDA and CDR2 is SQIVND (reference sequence). J gave up 5 bases and V 5 bases, and 13 bases lay outside the gene matches. The CDR3 runs to 17 residues. The CDR3 is CASSARTSGTPKNEQYF. DNA of the CDR3: TGTGCCAGTAGTGCTCGGACTAGCGGGACCCCTAAGAACGAGCAGTACTTC.

This chain connects TRBV7-2 to TRBJ1-1, with D tentatively TRBD1 (5 bases). The V gene lost 5 bases and the J gene lost 1 base, with 17 bases spanning the gap. The CDR3 extends over 16 amino acids. Germline CDR1 and CDR2: SGHTA and FQGNSA. Written as DNA, the CDR3 is TGTGCCAGCAGCCCTTTTTCGGACACACGGAACACTGAAGCTTTCTTT. Its translation is CASSPFSDTRNTEAFF.

This chain uses TRBV6-5 with TRBJ2-3; D call uncertain. V was cut by 7 bases and J by 7 bases, with 9 bases left in between. The germline gives CDR1 MNHEY, CDR2 SVGAGI. The CDR3 has 11 amino acids. The CDR3 is CASTAVNTQYF. In DNA, the CDR3 is TGTGCCAGCACCGCAGTGAATACGCAGTATTTT.

The chain has TRBV18 and TRBJ2-2; TRBD1 matches 7 bases. The CDR3 extends over 16 amino acids. Germline CDR1 and CDR2: KGHSH and LQKENI. V lost 3 bases to trimming and J lost 2 bases; unmatched junction nucleotides: 6. The chain's CDR3 is CASSPPGQINTGELFF. CDR3 coding DNA: TGTGCCAGCTCACCCCCGGGACAGATAAACACCGGGGAGCTGTTTTTT.

The chain couples TRBV7-3 to TRBJ2-1; 12 bases line up with TRBD2. Unmatched junction bases numbered 5, after V lost 5 bases and J lost 0 bases. Germline V gives CDR1 SGHTA, CDR2 FQGTGA. CDR3 length equals 17 residues. Here the CDR3 DNA reads TGTGCCAGCAGCCCTAGACTAGCGGGGGTCTCCTACAATGAGCAGTTCTTC. Amino acids: CASSPRLAGVSYNEQFF.

The J gene is TRBJ2-1, the V gene TRBV6-2 or TRBV6-3; D not resolved. V shed 2 bases and J shed 8 bases, with 7 bases lying between them. Germline-derived CDR1 and CDR2 are MNHEY and SVGEGT. CDR3 length: 12 amino acids. CDR3 amino acids: CASSYGGYEQFF. The CDR3 region has the DNA TGTGCCAGCAGTTACGGTGGCTATGAGCAGTTCTTC.

V usage is TRBV12-3 or TRBV12-4 and J usage is TRBJ2-2; D not resolved. The CDR3 has 12 residues. Trimming shortened V by 8 bases and J by 1 base, and 5 bases separated the two germline ends. CDR3 region: CASLRNTGELFF. CDR3 DNA: TGTGCCAGCCTACGGAACACCGGGGAGCTGTTTTTT.

The sample holds a few counts of this clone. The chain joins TRBV25-1 to TRBJ1-3; D is unclear. The CDR3 has 13 residues. The V and J ends lost 5 bases and 8 bases respectively, with 13 bases between them. Germline V gives CDR1 MGHDK, CDR2 SYGVNS. The CDR3 DNA sequence: TGTGCCAGCAGTCCCTGGGTCGTTGACACCATATATTTT. It codes for CASSPWVVDTIYF.

To note about this clone: This sample includes further DNA sequences coding for the same CDR3. The chain has TRBV6-5 and TRBJ1-1; 7 nucleotides match TRBD1. Germline CDR1 is MNHEY and CDR2 is SVGAGI. Germline trimming cut 0 bases from V and 2 bases from J; bases unmatched to any gene: 0. This CDR3 spans 14 amino acids. CDR3 sequence: CASSYSGGNTEAFF. The CDR3 nucleotides read TGTGCCAGCAGTTACTCAGGGGGCAACACTGAAGCTTTCTTT.

This clone was detected only a few times. The CDR3, as DNA: TGTGCCAGCAGTCAGTCCGGACAAGGAGGCTACACCTTC. This encodes CASSQSGQGGYTF. The chain carries TRBV6-5 and TRBJ1-2, with D possibly matching TRBD1 (5 bases). The CDR3 is 13 amino acids. Germline V CDR1 and CDR2: MNHEY, SVGAGI. V lost 5 bases and J lost 8, with 15 bases in between.

The chain employs TRBV3-1 (or the pseudogene TRBV3-2) and TRBJ2-3, with D possibly being TRBD1 (6 bases). Trimming stripped 4 bases from V and 2 bases from J, with 19 bases between. The germline V gene has CDR1 LGHDT and CDR2 YNNKEL (reference sequence). The length of the CDR3 is 17 residues. The CDR3 loop is CASSRKPGRGPTDTQYF. The CDR3 region has the DNA TGTGCCAGCAGCCGGAAACCGGGCAGGGGACCCACAGATACGCAGTATTTT.

The V gene is TRBV7-3, the J gene TRBJ2-3; 8 bases fit TRBD2. The CDR3 is 16 amino acids. V was pared by 5 bases and J by 7 bases, with 14 bases of the junction left unmatched. Germline V gene lookup returns CDR1 SGHTA and CDR2 FQGTGA. The CDR3 DNA sequence: TGTGCCAGCAGCCCCCTCATTAGCGGGGCCACGAATACGCAGTATTTT. Residues: CASSPLISGATNTQYF.

The chain joins TRBV20-1 to TRBJ2-1; TRBD2 is a possible D gene (7 bases). The CDR3 length is 17 residues. Germline CDR1 DFQATT, CDR2 SNEGSKA (reference sequence). V was trimmed by 3 bases and J by 0 bases, leaving 18 bases between them. CDR3 sequence (DNA): TGCAGTGCTAGTAGGGGGGGAGTAGCGGACTCCTACAATGAGCAGTTCTTC. This sequence encodes CSASRGGVADSYNEQFF.

In this sample, this clone turned up a few times. J is TRBJ1-5 and V is TRBV5-5; D gene uncertain. Looked up from germline, CDR1 is SGHKS and CDR2 is YYEKEE (reference sequence). The CDR3 is 15 residues long. V was clipped by 0 bases and J by 9 bases, with 16 bases between them. CDR3 DNA sequence: TGTGCCAGCAGCTTGGATCTGGGTCGTCCACGGCCCCAGCATTTT. Its protein is CASSLDLGRPRPQHF.

This chain connects TRBV6-5 to TRBJ2-5; possibly TRBD1 or TRBD2 for D (6 bases each). V gave up 2 bases and J gave up 5 bases, with 12 bases separating them. The CDR3 runs 14 residues. The germline V gene has CDR1 MNHEY and CDR2 SVGAGI. CDR3 DNA sequence: TGTGCCAGCAGTTACGGGGGGCTGCGGGAGACCCAGTACTTC. Protein product: CASSYGGLRETQYF.

V usage is TRBV11-3 and J usage is TRBJ2-1, with D possibly being TRBD2 (6 bases). The V and J ends lost 2 bases and 10 bases respectively, with 15 bases between them. This CDR3 spans 14 amino acids. Germline V gene data show CDR1 as SGHNT and CDR2 as YENEEA. The CDR3 nucleotides are TGTGCCAGCAGCTTAATGGCCGCGGAGGGCGAGCAGTTCTTC. It translates to CASSLMAAEGEQFF.

Here the CDR3 reads CAWSVGGAGNIQYF. For the CDR3, the DNA is TGTGCCTGGAGTGTAGGAGGGGCGGGAAACATTCAGTACTTC. The rearrangement uses TRBV30 and TRBJ2-4, with TRBD2 as a possible D gene (6 bases). Per germline, CDR1 GTSNPN and CDR2 SVGIG (reference sequence). The CDR3 contains 14 residues. V dropped 0 bases and J dropped 6 bases, with 12 bases sitting between them.

The V gene is TRBV7-8, the J gene TRBJ2-6, with 9 positions matching TRBD1. V dropped 5 bases and J dropped 4; count of bases not matched to a gene: 9. The CDR3 loop spans 17 amino acids. CDR1 is SGHVS, CDR2 FQNEAQ, per germline. The CDR3 is CASSRLQGASGANVLTF. Here the CDR3 DNA reads TGTGCCAGCAGCCGTTTACAGGGGGCGTCAGGGGCCAACGTCCTGACTTTC.

As regards this clone: Within the sample, other DNA sequences also encode this same CDR3. The genes are TRBV7-2 and TRBJ2-7; D not certain. The CDR3 length is 14 residues. V was trimmed by 1 base and J by 4 bases, leaving 11 bases between them. Germline V gives CDR1 SGHTA, CDR2 FQGNSA. The CDR3 protein is CASSLGTGPYEQYF. DNA of the CDR3: TGTGCCAGCAGCTTAGGGACGGGTCCTTACGAGCAGTACTTC. Looking up the rest from reference TRBV7-2 and TRBJ2-7 gives the full variable domain: GAGVSQSPSNKVTEKGKDVELRCDPISGHTALYWYRQSLGQGLEFLIYFQGNSAPDKSGLPSDRFSAERTGGSVSTLTIQRTQQEDSAVYLCASSLGTGPYEQYFGPGTRLTVT.

The chain recombines TRBV28 with TRBJ2-1; 13 positions agree with TRBD2. V shed 5 bases, J shed 7 bases, and the junction held 5 bases outside the gene matches. CDR1 is MDHEN, CDR2 SYDVKM, per germline. CDR3 length: 15 residues. This CDR3 reads CASSQGLAGKNEQFF. The CDR3 DNA follows: TGTGCCAGCAGTCAGGGACTAGCGGGAAAGAATGAGCAGTTCTTC.

The table lists this clone with a count of one. The chain carries TRBV30 and TRBJ2-2; D might be TRBD1 or TRBD2, each matching 5 bases. CDR3 length equals 14 residues. CDR1 is GTSNPN, CDR2 SVGIG, per germline (reference sequence). Trimming removed 2 bases from V and 5 bases from J, with 12 bases in between. CDR3 region: CAWSWGSGTGELFF. Written as DNA, the CDR3 is TGTGCCTGGAGTTGGGGGTCGGGAACCGGGGAGCTGTTTTTT.